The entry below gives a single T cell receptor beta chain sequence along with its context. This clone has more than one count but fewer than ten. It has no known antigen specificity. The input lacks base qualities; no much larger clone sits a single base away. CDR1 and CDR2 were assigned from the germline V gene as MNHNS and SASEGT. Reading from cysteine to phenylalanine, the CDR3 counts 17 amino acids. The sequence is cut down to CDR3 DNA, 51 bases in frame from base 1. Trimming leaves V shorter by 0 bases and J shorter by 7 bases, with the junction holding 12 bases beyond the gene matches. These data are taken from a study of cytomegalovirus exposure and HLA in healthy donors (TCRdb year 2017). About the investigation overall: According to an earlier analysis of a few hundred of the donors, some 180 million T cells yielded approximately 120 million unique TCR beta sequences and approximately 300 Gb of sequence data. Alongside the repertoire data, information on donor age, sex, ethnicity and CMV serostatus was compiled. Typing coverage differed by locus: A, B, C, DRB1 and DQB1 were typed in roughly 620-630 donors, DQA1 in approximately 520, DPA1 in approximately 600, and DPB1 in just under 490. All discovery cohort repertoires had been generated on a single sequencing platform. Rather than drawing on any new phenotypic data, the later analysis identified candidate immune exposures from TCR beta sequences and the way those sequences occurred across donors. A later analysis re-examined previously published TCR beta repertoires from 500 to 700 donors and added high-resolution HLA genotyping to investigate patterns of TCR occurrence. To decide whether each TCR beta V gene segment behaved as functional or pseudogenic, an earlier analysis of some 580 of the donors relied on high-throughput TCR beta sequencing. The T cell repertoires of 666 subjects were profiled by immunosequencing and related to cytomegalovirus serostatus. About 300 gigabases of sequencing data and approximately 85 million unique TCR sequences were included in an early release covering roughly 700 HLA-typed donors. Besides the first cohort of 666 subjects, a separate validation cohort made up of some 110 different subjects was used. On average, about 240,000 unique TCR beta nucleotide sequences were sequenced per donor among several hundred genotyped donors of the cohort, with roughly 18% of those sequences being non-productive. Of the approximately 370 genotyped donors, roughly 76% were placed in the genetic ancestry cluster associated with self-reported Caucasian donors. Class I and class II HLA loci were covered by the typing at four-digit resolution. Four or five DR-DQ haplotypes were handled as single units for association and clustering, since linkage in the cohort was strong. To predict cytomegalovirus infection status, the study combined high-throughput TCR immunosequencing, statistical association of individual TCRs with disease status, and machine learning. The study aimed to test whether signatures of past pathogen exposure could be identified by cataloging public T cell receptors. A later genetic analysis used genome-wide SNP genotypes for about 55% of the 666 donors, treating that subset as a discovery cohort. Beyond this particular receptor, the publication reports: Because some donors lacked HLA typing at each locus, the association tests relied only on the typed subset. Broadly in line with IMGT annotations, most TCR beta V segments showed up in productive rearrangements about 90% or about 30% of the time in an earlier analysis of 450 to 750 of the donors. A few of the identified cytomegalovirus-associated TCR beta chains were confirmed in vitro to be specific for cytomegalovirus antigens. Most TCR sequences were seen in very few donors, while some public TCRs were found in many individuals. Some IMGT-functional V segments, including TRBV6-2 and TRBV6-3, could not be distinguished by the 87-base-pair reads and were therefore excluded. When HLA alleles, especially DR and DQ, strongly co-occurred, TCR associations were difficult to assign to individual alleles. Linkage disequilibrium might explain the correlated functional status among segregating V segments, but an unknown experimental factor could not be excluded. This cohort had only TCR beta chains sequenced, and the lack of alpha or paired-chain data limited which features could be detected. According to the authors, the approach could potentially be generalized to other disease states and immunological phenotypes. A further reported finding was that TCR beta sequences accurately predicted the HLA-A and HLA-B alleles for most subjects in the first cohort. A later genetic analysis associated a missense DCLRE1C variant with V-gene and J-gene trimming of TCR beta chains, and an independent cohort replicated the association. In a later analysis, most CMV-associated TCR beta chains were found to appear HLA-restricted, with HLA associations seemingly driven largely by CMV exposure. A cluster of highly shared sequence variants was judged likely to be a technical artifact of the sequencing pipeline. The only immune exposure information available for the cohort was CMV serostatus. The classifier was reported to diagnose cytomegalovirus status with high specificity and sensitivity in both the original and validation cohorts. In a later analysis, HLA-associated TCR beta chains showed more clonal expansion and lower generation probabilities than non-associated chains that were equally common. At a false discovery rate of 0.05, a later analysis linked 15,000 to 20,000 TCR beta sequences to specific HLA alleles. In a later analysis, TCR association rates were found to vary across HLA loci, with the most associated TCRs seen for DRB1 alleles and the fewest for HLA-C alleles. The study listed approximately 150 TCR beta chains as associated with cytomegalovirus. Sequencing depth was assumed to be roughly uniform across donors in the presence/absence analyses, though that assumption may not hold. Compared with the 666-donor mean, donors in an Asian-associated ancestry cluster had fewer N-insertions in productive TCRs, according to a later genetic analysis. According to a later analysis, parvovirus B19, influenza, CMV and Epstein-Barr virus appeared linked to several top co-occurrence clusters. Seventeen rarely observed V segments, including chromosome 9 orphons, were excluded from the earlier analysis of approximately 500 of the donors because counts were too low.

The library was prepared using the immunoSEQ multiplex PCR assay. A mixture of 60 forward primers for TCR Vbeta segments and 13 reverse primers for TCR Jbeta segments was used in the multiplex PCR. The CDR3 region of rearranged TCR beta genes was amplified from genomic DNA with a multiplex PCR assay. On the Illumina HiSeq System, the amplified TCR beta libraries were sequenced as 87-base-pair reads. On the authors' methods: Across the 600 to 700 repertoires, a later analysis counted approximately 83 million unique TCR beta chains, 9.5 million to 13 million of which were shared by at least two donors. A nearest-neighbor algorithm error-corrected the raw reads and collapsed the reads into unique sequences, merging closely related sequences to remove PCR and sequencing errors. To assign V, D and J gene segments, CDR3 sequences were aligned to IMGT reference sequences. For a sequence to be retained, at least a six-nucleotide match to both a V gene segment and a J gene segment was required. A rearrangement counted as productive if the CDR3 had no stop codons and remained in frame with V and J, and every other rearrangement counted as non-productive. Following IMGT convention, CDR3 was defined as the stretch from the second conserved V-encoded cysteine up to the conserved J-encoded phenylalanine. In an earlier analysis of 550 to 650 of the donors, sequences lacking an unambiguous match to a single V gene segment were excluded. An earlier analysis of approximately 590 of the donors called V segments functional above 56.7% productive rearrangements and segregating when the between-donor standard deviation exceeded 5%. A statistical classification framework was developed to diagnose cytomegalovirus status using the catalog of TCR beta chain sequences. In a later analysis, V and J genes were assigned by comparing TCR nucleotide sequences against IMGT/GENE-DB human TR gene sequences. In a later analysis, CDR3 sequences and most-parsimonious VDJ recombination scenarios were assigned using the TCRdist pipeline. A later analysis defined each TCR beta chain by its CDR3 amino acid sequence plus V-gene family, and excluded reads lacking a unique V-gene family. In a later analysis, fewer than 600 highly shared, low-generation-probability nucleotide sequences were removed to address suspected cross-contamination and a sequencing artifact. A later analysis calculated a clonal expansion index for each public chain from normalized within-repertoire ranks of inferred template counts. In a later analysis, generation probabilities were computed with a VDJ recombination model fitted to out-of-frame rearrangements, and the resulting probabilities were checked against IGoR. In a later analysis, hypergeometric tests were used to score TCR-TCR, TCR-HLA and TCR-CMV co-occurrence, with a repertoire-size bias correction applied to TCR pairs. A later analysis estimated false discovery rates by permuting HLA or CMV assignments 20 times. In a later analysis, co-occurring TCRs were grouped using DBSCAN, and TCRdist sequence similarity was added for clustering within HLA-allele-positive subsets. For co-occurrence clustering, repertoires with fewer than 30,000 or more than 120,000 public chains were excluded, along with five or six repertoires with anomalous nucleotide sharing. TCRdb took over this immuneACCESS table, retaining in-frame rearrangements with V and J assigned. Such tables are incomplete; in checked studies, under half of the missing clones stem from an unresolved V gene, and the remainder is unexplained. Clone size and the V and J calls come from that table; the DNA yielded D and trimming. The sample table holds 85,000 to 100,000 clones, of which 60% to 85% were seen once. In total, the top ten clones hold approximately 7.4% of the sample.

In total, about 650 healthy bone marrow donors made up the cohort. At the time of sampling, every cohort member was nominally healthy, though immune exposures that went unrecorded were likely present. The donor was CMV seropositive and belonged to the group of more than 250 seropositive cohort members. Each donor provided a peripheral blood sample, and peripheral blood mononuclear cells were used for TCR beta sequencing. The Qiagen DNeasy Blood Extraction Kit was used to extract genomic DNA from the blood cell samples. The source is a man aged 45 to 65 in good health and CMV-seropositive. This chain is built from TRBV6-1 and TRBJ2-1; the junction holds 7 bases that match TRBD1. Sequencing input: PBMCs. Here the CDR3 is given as CASSEAGRTGSWNEQFF. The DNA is TGTGCCAGCAGTGAAGCGGGACGGACAGGCTCGTGGAATGAGCAGTTCTTC.